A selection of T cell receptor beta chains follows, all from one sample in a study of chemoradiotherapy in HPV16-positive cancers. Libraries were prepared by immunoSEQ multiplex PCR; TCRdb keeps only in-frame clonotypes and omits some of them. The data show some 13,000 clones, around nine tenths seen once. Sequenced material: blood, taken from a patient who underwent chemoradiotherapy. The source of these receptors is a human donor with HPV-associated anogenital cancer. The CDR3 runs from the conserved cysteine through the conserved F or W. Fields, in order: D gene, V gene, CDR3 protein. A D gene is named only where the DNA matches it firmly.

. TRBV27 CASSPQPHLQGGYTF
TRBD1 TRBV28 CASSDRVSAFF
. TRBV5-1 CASSLDTLQVIRTGELFF
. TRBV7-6 CASSLDTAAETQYF
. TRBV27 CASSLFGGDSYEQYF
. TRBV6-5 CASRIDSYSNQPQHF
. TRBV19 CASRQLDGYTF
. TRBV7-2 CASSTRGETQYF
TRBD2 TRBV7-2 CASSPTSGLRETQYF
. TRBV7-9 CASSLGESDGYTF
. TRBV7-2 CASSLSTGMNTEAFF
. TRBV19 CASSSRGASTDTQYF
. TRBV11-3 CASSLDQWAEAFF
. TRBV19 CASSWLEGFPFF
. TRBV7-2 CASSLDGAINEQFF
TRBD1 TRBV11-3 CASTQGQGREQFF
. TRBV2 CASSIYRESGNTIYF
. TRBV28 CASSSLGGGRTISSTDTQYF
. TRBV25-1 CASSDVGGNTEAFF
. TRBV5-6 CASSLTGSVGYGYTF
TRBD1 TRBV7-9 CASSLGGTVRNTIYF
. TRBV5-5 CASSLEFLEDTQYF
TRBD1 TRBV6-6 CASSYSQGANYGYTF
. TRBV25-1 CASRVGWGSEQYF
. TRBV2 CASRPGTVATNEKLFF
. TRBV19 CASTKQNSNQPQHF
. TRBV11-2 CASSLARGNYGYTF
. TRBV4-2 CASSQEDGGTEAFF
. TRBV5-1 CASRWADYGNTGELFF
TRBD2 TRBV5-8 CASSFGGGAGLGDTQYF
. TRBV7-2 CASSFWDRGYTF
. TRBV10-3 CAISESSGSLSNEQFF
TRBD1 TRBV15 CATSSGQGTGAGEQFF